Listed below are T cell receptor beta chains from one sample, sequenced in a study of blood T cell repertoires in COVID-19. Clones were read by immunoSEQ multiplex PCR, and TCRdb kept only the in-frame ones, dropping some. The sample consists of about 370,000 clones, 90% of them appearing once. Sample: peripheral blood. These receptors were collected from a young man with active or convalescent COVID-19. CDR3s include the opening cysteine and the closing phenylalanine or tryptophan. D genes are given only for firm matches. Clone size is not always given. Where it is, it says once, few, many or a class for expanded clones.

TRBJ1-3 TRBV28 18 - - TGTGCCAGCAGCCCAGCAGGGGTCAGGACTGGGGGTGGAAACACCATATATTTT CASSPAGVRTGGGNTIYF
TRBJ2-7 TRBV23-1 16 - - TGCGCCAGCAGTCAATCGGGTAAGGGGTTAAACTACGAGCAGTACTTC CASSQSGKGLNYEQYF
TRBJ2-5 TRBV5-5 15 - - TGTGCCAGCAGCTCGATGACAGGTGCCCAAGAGACCCAGTACTTC CASSSMTGAQETQYF
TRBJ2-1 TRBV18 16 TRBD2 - TGTGCCAGCTCACCACCCACGGGGGGAAGGTACGATGAGCAGTTCTTC CASSPPTGGRYDEQFF
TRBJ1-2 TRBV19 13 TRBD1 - TGTGCCAGTAGTATAGGACAGGGCTATGGCTACACCTTC CASSIGQGYGYTF
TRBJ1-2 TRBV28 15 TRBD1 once TGTGCCAGCAGTCTCCAAGGGACAGGGCCATATGGCTACACCTTC CASSLQGTGPYGYTF
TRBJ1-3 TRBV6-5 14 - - TGTGCCAGCACCCCCCCCGGGTCGGGAAACACCATATATTTT CASTPPGSGNTIYF
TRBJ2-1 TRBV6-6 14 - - TGTGCCAGCTACTATCCAGGGATATACAATGAGCAGTTCTTC CASYYPGIYNEQFF
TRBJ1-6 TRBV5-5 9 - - TGTGCCAGTTTACGGCCCCTCCACTTT CASLRPLHF
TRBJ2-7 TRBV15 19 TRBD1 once TGTGCCACCAGCCCGGGATTCACAGGGGGAGTTGAAAGATCCTACGAGCAGTACTTC CATSPGFTGGVERSYEQYF
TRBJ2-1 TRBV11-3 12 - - TGTGCCAGCAGCTTAGACCGGGGTGAGCAGTTCTTC CASSLDRGEQFF
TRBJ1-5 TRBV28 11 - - TGTGCCACCCAGTACGATCAGCCCCAGCATTTT CATQYDQPQHF
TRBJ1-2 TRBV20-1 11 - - TGCAGTGCTGGACAGAACTATGGCTACACCTTC CSAGQNYGYTF
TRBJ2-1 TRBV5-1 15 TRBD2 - TGCGCCAGCAGCTTGGTGGCGGGAGGGTTTAATGAGCAGTTCTTC CASSLVAGGFNEQFF
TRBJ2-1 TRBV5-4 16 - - TGTGCCAGCAGGGACCGGATAAAAAACAGCGGAAATGAGCAGTTCTTC CASRDRIKNSGNEQFF
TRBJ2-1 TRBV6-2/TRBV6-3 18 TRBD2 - TGTGCCAGCAGCCCCCAGGGCGGGAGGGCCCTCTTCTTCGGTGAGCAGTTCTTC CASSPQGGRALFFGEQFF
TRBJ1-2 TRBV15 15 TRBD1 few TGTGCCACCAGCAACCGGGACAGGGGGCGTAATGGCTACACCTTC CATSNRDRGRNGYTF
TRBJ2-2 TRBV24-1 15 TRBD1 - TGTGCCACCAGTGAAGGGACAGTGGACACCGGGGAGCTGTTTTTT CATSEGTVDTGELFF
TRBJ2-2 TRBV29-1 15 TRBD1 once TGCAGCGTTGAGGGTAGGGGGCGCGGCACCGGGGAGCTGTTTTTT CSVEGRGRGTGELFF
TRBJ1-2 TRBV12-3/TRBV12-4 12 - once TGTGCCAGCAGGGAGGGTGGGTATGGCTACACCTTC CASREGGYGYTF
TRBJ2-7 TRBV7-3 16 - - TGTGCCAGCAGCTTAAAGGAGGGGGCGGCTTCGTACGAGCAGTACTTC CASSLKEGAASYEQYF
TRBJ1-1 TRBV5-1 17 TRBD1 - TGCGCCAGCAGCGGGGTGGAGGGAAGGGGGCCCAACACTGAAGCTTTCTTT CASSGVEGRGPNTEAFF
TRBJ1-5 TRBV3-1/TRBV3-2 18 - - TGTGCCAGCAGACAAAAACGAATGGGACACGATAGCAATCAGCCCCAGCATTTT CASRQKRMGHDSNQPQHF
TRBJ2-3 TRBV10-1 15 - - TGCGCCAGCAGTGATCCAGGGGGGCGCACAGATACGCAGTATTTT CASSDPGGRTDTQYF
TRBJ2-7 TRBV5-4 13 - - TGTGCCAGCCAAATGGGCAGCTCCTACGAGCAGTACTTC CASQMGSSYEQYF
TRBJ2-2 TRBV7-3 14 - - TGTGCCAGCAGCTTAGTCGGTAGCGCCGGGGAGCTGTTTTTT CASSLVGSAGELFF
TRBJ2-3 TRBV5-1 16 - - TGCGCCAGCAGCTTGAGGCCGACTAGTTTCACAGATACGCAGTATTTT CASSLRPTSFTDTQYF
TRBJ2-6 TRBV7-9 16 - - TGTGCCAGCAGCTACCGGGATACCTCTTGGGCCAACGTCCTGACTTTC CASSYRDTSWANVLTF
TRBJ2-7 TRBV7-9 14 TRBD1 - TGTGCCAGCAGCCTCGGGGACAGGGAAACCGAGCAGTACTTC CASSLGDRETEQYF
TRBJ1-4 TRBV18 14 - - TGTGCCAGCTCACCTTCACATGGGAGTGAAAAACTGTTTTTT CASSPSHGSEKLFF
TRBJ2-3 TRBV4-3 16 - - TGCGCCAGCAGCCAAGAGGGTCTAGAGGGTTCCGATACGCAGTATTTT CASSQEGLEGSDTQYF
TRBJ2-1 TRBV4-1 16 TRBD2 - TGCGCCAGCAGCCAAGACGGGACTAGCGATTACAATGAGCAGTTCTTC CASSQDGTSDYNEQFF
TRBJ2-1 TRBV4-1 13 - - TGCGCCAGCAGCCAAGATCGTAACAATGAGCAGTTCTTC CASSQDRNNEQFF
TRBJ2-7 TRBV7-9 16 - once TGTGCCAGCAGCGAAGAGGACAGCCCCTACTCCTACGAGCAGTACTTC CASSEEDSPYSYEQYF
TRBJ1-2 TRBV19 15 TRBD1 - TGTGCCAGTAGTATGGGGACAGGGGGCAAGGGTGGCTACACCTTC CASSMGTGGKGGYTF
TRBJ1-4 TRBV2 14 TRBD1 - TGTGCCAGCAGTCGAGACAGGGTTGATGAAAAACTGTTTTTT CASSRDRVDEKLFF
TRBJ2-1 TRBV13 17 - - TGTGCCAGCAGCCCCCGGGGTTTCAGCGGACCTTTCAATGAGCAGTTCTTC CASSPRGFSGPFNEQFF
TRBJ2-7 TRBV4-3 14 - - TGCGCCAGCAGCCAAGATTGGAAGGGGAACGAGCAGTACTTC CASSQDWKGNEQYF
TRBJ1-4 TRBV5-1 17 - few TGCGCCAGCAGCTCCTCCTCCAGGGGCCAGTCGAATGAAAAACTGTTTTTT CASSSSSRGQSNEKLFF
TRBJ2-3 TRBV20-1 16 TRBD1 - TGCAGTGCTAGTTTACTCGCGAGGGGGCTCACAGATACGCAGTATTTT CSASLLARGLTDTQYF
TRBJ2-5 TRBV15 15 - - TGTGCCACCAGCAGAGAGTATAGCAGCCAGGAGACCCAGTACTTC CATSREYSSQETQYF
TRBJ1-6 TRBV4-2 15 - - TGTGCCAGCAGCCAATACGCAGGGGTTGAGTCACCCCTCCACTTT CASSQYAGVESPLHF
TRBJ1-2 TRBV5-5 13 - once TGTGCCAGCGGTAGGGCAGGGAACTTCGGCTACACCTTC CASGRAGNFGYTF
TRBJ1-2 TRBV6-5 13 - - TGTGCCAGCTTATTCTCGGGGTATGGTGGCTACACCTTC CASLFSGYGGYTF
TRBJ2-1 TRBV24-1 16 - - TGTGCCACCAGTGACCTAGCGATGAGCTCCTACAATGAGCAGTTCTTC CATSDLAMSSYNEQFF
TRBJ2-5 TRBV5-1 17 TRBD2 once TGCGCCAGCAGCTTTAGTAGCGGGGGGGCCTTCGGGGAGACCCAGTACTTC CASSFSSGGAFGETQYF
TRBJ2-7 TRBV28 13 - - TGTGCCAGCAGTTTAGCCAGTACCTACGAGCAGTACTTC CASSLASTYEQYF
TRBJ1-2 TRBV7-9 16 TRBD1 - TGTGCCAGTACATCACTGGGACAGGGGGTCGACTATGGCTACACCTTC CASTSLGQGVDYGYTF
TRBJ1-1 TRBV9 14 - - TGTGCCAGCAGCGTAGAACAAGTTACGGGTGAAGCTTTCTTT CASSVEQVTGEAFF
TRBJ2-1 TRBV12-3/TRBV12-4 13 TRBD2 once TGTGCCAGCCGGACTAGCGGCTACAATGAGCAGTTCTTC CASRTSGYNEQFF